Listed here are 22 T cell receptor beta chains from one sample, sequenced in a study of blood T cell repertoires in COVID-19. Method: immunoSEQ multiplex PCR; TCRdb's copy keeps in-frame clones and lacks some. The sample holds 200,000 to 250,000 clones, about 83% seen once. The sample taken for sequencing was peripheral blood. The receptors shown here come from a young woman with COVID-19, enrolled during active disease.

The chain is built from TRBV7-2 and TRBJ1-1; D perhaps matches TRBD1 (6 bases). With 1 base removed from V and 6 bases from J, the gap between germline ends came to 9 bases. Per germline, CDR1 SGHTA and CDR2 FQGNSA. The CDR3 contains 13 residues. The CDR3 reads CASSLVGQSEAFF. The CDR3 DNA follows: TGTGCCAGCAGCTTAGTTGGACAGTCTGAAGCTTTCTTT.

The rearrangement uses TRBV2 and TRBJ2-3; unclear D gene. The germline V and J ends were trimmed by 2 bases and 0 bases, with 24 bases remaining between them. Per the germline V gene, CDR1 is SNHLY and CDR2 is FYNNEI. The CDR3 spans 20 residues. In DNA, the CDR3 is TGTGCCAGCAGTGAAAACCCCCCAGCGCTCTTTGTAGATAGCACAGATACGCAGTATTTT. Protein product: CASSENPPALFVDSTDTQYF.

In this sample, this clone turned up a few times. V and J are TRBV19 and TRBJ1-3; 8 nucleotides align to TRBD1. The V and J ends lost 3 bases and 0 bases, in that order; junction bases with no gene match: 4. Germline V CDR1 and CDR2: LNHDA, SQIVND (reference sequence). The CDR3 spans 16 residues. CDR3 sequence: CASSMTGDHSGNTIYF. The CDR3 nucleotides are TGTGCCAGTAGTATGACAGGGGACCACTCTGGAAACACCATATATTTT.

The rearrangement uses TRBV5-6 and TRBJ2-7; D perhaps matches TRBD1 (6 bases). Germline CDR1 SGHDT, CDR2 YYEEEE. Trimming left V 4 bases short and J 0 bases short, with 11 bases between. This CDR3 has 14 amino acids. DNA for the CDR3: TGTGCCAGCAGCCCAAACAGGGTCTCCTACGAGCAGTACTTC. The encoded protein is CASSPNRVSYEQYF.

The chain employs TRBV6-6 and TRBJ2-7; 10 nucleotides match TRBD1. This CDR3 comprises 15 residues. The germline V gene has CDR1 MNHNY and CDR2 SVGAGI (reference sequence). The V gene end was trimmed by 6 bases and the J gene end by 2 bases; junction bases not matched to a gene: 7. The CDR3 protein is CASSTRGTGAYEQYF. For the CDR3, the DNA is TGTGCCAGCAGCACCCGAGGGACAGGGGCCTACGAGCAGTACTTC.

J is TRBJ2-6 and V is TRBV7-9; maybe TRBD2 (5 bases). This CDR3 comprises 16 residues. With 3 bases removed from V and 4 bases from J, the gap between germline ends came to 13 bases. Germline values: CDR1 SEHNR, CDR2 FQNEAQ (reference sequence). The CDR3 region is CASSFRGVRGANVLTF. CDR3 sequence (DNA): TGTGCCAGCAGCTTCCGGGGTGTGAGGGGGGCCAACGTCCTGACTTTC.

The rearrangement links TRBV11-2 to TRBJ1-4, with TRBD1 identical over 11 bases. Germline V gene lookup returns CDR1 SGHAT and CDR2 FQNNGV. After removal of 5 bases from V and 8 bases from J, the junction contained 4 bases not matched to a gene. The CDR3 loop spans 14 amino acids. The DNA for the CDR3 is TGTGCCAGCAGCGTCGGACAGGGGGCGGAAAAACTGTTTTTT. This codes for CASSVGQGAEKLFF. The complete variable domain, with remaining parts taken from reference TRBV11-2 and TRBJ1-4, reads EAGVAQSPRYKIIEKRQSVAFWCNPISGHATLYWYQQILGQGPKLLIQFQNNGVVDDSQLPKDRFSAERLKGVDSTLKIQPAKLEDSAVYLCASSVGQGAEKLFFGSGTQLSVL.

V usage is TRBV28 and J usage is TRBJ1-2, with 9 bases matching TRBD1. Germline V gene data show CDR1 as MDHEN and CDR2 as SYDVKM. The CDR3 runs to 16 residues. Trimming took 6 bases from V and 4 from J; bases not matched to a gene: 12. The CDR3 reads CASSPTGTGTRYGYTF. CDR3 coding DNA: TGTGCCAGCAGCCCGACCGGGACAGGGACCCGCTATGGCTACACCTTC.

CDR3 in amino acids: CASSITLQGGLYEQYF. CDR3 nucleotides: TGTGCCAGCAGCATCACCTTACAGGGCGGACTCTACGAGCAGTACTTC. V gene TRBV5-7 combines with J gene TRBJ2-7; perhaps TRBD1 as D (6 bases). TRBV5-7 is classed as an ORF, of uncertain function. The CDR3 spans 16 residues. V dropped 4 bases and J dropped 3 bases, with 20 bases sitting between them.

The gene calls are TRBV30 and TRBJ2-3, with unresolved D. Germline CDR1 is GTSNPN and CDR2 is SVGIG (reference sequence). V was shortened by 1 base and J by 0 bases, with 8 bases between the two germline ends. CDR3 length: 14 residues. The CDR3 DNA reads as TGTGCCTGGAGTGGGGCCTTCAGCACAGATACGCAGTATTTT. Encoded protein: CAWSGAFSTDTQYF.

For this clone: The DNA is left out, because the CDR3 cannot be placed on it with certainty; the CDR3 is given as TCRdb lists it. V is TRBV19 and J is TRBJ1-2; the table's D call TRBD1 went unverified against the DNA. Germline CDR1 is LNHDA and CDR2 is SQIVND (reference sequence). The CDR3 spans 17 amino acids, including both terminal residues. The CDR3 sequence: CASTVGQGAPSTYGYTF.

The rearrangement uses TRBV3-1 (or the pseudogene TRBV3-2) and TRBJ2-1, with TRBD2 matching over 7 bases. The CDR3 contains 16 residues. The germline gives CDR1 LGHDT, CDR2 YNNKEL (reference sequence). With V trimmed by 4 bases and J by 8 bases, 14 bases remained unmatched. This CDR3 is CASSLQRVSGHHEQFF. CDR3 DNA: TGTGCCAGCAGCCTCCAGCGGGTTAGCGGGCACCATGAGCAGTTCTTC.

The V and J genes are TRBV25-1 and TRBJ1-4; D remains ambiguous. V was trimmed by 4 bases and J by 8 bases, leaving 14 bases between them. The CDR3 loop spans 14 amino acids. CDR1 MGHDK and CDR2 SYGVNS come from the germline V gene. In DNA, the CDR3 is TGTGCCAGCAGTGCAGATACGGTGGAGGAAAAACTGTTTTTT. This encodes CASSADTVEEKLFF.

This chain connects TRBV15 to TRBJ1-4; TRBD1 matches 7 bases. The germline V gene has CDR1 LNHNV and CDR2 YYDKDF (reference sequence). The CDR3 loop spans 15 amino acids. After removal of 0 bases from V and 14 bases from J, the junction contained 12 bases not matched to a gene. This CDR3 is CATSRDFETGTTLFF. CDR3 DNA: TGTGCCACCAGCAGAGATTTCGAGACAGGGACAACTCTGTTTTTT.

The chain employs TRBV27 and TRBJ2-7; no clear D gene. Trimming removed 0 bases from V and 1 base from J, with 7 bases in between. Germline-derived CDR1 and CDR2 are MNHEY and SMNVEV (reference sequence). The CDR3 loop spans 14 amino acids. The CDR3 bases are TGTGCCAGCAGTTTATCGCGTTCGTCCTACGAGCAGTACTTC. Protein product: CASSLSRSSYEQYF.

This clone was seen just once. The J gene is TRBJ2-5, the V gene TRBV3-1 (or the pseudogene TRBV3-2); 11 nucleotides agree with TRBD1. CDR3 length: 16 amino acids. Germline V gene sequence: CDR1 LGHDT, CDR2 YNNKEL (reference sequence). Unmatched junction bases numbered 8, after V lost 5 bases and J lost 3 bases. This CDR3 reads CASSGRTGGMKETQYF. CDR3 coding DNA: TGTGCCAGCAGCGGGAGGACAGGGGGCATGAAAGAGACCCAGTACTTC.

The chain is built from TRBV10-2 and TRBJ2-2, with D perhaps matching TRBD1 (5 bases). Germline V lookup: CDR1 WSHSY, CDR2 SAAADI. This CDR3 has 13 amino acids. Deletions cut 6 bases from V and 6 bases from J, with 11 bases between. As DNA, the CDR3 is TGCGCCAGCAGAGAAACAGGATCCGGGGAGCTGTTTTTT. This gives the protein CASRETGSGELFF.

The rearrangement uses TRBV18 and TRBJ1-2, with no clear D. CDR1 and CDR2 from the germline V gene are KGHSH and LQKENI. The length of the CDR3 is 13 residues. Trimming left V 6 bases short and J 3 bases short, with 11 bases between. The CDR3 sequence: CASSLGSDYGYTF. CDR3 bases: TGTGCCAGCTCGCTTGGGAGTGACTATGGCTACACCTTC.

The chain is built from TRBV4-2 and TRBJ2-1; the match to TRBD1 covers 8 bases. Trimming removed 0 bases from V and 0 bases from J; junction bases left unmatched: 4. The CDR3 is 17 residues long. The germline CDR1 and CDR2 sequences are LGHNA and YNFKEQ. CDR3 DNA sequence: TGTGCCAGCAGCCAAGATCAGGGGGCCACCTCCTACAATGAGCAGTTCTTC. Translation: CASSQDQGATSYNEQFF.

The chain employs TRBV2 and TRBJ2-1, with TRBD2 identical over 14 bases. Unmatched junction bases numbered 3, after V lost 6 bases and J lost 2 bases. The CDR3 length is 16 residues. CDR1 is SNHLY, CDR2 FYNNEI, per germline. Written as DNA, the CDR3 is TGTGCCAGCAGGACTAGCGGGGGGGCAACCTACAATGAGCAGTTCTTC. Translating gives CASRTSGGATYNEQFF.

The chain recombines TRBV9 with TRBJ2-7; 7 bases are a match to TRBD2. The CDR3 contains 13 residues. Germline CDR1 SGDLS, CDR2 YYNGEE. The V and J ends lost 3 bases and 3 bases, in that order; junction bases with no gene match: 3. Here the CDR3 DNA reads TGTGCCAGCAGCGCCGGGGGGAACTACGAGCAGTACTTC. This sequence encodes CASSAGGNYEQYF.

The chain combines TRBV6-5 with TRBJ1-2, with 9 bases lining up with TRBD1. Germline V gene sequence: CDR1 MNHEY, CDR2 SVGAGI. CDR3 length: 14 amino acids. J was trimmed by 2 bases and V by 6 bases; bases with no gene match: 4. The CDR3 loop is CASRQTGGNYGYTF. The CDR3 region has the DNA TGTGCCAGCAGACAGACAGGGGGGAACTATGGCTACACCTTC.